This T cell receptor beta chain was captured in a study of identical twins. Trimming removed 4 bases from V and 3 bases from J, with 12 bases in between. Germline V gene sequence: CDR1 MNHEY, CDR2 SVGAGI. The length of the CDR3 is 14 residues. cDNA molecules carried unique molecular identifiers, and template switching added a universal primer site. TCRdb reanalysed the 5' RACE reads using MiXCR and keeps one entry per CDR3 protein. The repertoire includes approximately 300,000 distinct CDR3 sequences, roughly 10% of them detected once, and approximately 6.6% sits in the top ten. These records were also assigned to another study, of yellow fever vaccine responses in identical twins.

This receptor was obtained from a young woman in good health. The V call is TRBV6-5, the J call TRBJ1-1; D is unresolved. The sequencing input was CD8+ T cells sorted from blood. In DNA, the CDR3 is TGTGCCAGCAGTTTTCTATCGGCTGACACTGAAGCTTTCTTT. This gives the protein CASSFLSADTEAFF.